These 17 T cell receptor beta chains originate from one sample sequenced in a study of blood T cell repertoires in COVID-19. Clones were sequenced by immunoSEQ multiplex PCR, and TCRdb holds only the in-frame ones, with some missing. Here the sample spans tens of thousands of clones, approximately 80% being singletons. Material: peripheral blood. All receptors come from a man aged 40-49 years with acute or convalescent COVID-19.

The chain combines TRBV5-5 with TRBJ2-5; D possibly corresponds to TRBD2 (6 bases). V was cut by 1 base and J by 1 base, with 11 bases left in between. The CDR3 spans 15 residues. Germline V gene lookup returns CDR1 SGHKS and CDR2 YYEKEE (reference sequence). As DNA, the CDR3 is TGTGCCAGCAGCTTGATTGGGGGGTCCCAAGAGACCCAGTACTTC. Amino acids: CASSLIGGSQETQYF.

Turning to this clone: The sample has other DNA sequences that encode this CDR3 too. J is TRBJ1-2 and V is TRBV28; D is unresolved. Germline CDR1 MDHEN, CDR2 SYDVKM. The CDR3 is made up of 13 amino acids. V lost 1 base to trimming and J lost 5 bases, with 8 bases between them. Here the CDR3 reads CASSLSRGYGYTF. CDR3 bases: TGTGCCAGCAGTTTATCAAGAGGGTATGGCTACACCTTC.

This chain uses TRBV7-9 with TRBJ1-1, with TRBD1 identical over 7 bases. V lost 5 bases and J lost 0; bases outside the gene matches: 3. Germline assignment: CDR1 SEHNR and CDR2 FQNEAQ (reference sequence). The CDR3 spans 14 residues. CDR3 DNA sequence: TGTGCCAGCAGCACCGGGACAGTGAACACTGAAGCTTTCTTT. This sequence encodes CASSTGTVNTEAFF.

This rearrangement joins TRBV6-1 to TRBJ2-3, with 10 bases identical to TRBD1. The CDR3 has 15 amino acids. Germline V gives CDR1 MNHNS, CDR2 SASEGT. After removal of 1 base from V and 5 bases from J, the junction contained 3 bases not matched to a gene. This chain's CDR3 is CASSEGGTGVDTQYF. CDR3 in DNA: TGTGCCAGCAGTGAAGGCGGGACAGGGGTAGATACGCAGTATTTT.

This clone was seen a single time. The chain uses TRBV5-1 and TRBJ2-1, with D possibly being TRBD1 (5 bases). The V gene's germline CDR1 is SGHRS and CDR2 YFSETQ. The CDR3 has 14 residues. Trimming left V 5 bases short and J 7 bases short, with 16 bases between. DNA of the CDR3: TGCGCCAGCAGTCTGCAGGGAAGGGGAAATGAGCAGTTCTTC. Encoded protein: CASSLQGRGNEQFF.

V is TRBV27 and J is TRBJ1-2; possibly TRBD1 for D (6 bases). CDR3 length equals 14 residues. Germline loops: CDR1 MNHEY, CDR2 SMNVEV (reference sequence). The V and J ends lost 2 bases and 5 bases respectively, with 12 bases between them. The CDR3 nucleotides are TGTGCCAGCAGTTTAGAGGGGGTAGGATATGGCTACACCTTC. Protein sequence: CASSLEGVGYGYTF.

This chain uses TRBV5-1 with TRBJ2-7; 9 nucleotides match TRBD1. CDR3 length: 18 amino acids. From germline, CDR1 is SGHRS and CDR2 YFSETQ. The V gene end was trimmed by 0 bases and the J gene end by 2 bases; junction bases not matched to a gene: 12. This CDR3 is CASSLVDRGGRSTYEQYF. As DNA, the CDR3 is TGCGCCAGCAGCTTGGTCGACAGGGGGGGCCGAAGCACCTACGAGCAGTACTTC.

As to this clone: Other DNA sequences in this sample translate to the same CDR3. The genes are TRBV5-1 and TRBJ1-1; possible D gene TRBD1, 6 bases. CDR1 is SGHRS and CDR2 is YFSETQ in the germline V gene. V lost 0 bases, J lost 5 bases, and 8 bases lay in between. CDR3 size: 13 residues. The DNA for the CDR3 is TGCGCCAGCAGCTTGGACAGGGTAACTGAAGCTTTCTTT. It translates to CASSLDRVTEAFF.

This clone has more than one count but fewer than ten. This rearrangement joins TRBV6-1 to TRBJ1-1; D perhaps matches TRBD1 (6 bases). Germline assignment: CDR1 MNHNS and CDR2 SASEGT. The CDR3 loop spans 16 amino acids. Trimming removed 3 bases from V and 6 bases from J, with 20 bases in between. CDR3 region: CASSDYTQGQNAEAFF. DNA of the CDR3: TGTGCCAGCAGTGACTATACACAGGGTCAAAACGCTGAAGCTTTCTTT.

The chain's CDR3 is CASRRYREETQYF. Written as DNA, the CDR3 is TGTGCCAGCAGACGCTACAGGGAAGAGACCCAGTACTTC. V usage is TRBV7-9 and J usage is TRBJ2-5; TRBD1 is a possible D gene (6 bases). Germline-derived CDR1 and CDR2 are SEHNR and FQNEAQ (reference sequence). V was clipped by 6 bases and J by 3 bases, with 11 bases between them. The CDR3 sequence is 13 residues long.

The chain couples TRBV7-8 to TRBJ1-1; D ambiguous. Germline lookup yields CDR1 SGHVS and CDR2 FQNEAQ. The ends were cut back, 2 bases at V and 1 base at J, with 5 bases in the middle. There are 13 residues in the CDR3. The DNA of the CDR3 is TGTGCCAGCAGCTTAACAGCGAACACTGAAGCTTTCTTT. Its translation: CASSLTANTEAFF.

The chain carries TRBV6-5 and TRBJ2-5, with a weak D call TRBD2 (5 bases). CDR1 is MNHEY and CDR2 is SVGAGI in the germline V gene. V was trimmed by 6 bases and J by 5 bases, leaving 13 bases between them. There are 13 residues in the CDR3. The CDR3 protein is CASSLLGSETQYF. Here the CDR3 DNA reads TGTGCCAGCAGCTTACTAGGCTCCGAGACCCAGTACTTC.

The CDR3, as DNA: TGTGCCAGCAGCTCCCAGGGGGCAATCAATCAGCCCCAGCATTTT. The encoded protein is CASSSQGAINQPQHF. The rearrangement links TRBV7-9 to TRBJ1-5, with TRBD1 matching 8 bases. Looked up from germline, CDR1 is SEHNR and CDR2 is FQNEAQ (reference sequence). This CDR3 is 15 amino acids long. V trimming: 4 bases; J trimming: 3 bases; junction bases outside the gene matches: 5. Together with reference TRBV7-9 and TRBJ1-5, the CDR3 gives the full variable domain: DTGVSQNPRHKITKRGQNVTFRCDPISEHNRLYWYRQTLGQGPEFLTYFQNEAQLEKSRLLSDRFSAERPKGSFSTLEIQRTEQGDSAMYLCASSSQGAINQPQHFGDGTRLSIL.

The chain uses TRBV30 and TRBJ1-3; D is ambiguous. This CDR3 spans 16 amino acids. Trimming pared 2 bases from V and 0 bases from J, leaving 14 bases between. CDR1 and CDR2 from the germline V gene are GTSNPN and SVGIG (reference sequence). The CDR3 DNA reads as TGTGCCTGGAGTTGGGCACGCCTGAGCTCTGGAAACACCATATATTTT. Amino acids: CAWSWARLSSGNTIYF.

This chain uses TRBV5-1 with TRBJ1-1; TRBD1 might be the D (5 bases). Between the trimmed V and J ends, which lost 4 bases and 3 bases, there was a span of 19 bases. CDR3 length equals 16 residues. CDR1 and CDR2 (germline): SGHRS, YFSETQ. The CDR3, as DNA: TGCGCCAGCAGCCTCTCCCGGGGGTGGTCCGACACTGAAGCTTTCTTT. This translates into CASSLSRGWSDTEAFF.

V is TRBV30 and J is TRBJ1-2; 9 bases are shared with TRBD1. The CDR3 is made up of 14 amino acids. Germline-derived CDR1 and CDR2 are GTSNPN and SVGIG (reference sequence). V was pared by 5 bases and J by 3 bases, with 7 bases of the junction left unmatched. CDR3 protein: CAWVRDRAHYGYTF. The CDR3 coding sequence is TGTGCCTGGGTCCGGGACAGGGCTCACTATGGCTACACCTTC.

CDR3 coding DNA: TGTGCCAGCAGTGAAGGTCCGGGACAGGGGAATGGCTACACCTTC. This translates into CASSEGPGQGNGYTF. The rearrangement uses TRBV6-1 and TRBJ1-2; TRBD1 aligns across 10 bases. CDR3 length: 15 residues. Trimming took 1 base from V and 6 from J; bases not matched to a gene: 5. Per germline, CDR1 MNHNS and CDR2 SASEGT.